This TCR beta chain is from a study of blood T cell repertoires in COVID-19. Enrolment of Seattle patients took place during active infection, and they were followed longitudinally. Some clones are missing from TCRdb's copy, which holds only in-frame ones; the method was immunoSEQ multiplex PCR. The table records 100,000 to 150,000 clones, about four fifths of them present only once. This TCR was recovered from a man under 40 with COVID-19, enrolled during active disease. Sample: peripheral blood.

CDR3 amino acids: CASSHPAAEAFF. The CDR3 region has the DNA TGTGCCAGCAGCCACCCCGCAGCGGAAGCTTTCTTT. The V call is TRBV6-6, the J call TRBJ1-1; D not certain. Looked up from germline, CDR1 is MNHNY and CDR2 is SVGAGI (reference sequence). V lost 6 bases and J 8 bases, leaving 13 bases between the germline ends. This CDR3 region has 12 residues.